The TCR beta chain under discussion was sequenced for a study of T cells in Graves' hyperthyroidism and ophthalmopathy. In this sample, this clonotype turned up many times. RNA transcripts were the template for amplifying TCR beta CDR3 regions. HTBI primers were employed in a first-round RT-PCR of the TCR CDR3. TCRdb used MiXCR to reprocess the multiplex PCR reads, holding one entry per CDR3 protein. The sample includes about 420,000 distinct CDR3 sequences, approximately 14% seen only once; the top ten take around 7%. The V gene's germline CDR1 is DFQATT and CDR2 SNEGSKA (reference sequence). This CDR3 has 13 amino acids. Trimming stripped 4 bases from V and 4 bases from J, with 11 bases between. The hyperthyroidism was newly diagnosed and had lasted under 2 months; the patients were aged 18 to 65. Diagnostic assessment was based on clinical symptoms, serum thyroxine and TRAb, thyroid ultrasound and orbital computed tomography.

The sequence was collected from a woman younger than 35 with Graves' hyperthyroidism. The specimen sequenced was blood. The chain carries TRBV20-1 and TRBJ1-5, with a tentative D call TRBD1 (5 bases). The CDR3 sequence is CSATRDPNQPQHF. The DNA for the CDR3 is TGCAGTGCTACCCGGGACCCTAATCAGCCCCAGCATTTT.